This entry lists 6 T cell receptor beta chains sequenced from one sample in a study of post-analysis software for immune sequencing data. Study findings and constraints: Higher frequency in patients than in controls was seen for about five TRBV segments, with TRBV5-6, TRBV5-1 and TRBV20-1 among them.

Unique molecular identifiers tagged the TCR beta cDNA libraries. TCRdb re-called the PCR reads with MiXCR, one entry per CDR3 protein. The sample lists some 370,000 distinct CDR3 sequences; 30% to 45% were seen once. Antigens of these TCRs are unknown. Specimen: blood. Receptors were obtained from a girl aged 5-17 years with multiple sclerosis.

The chain links TRBV3-1 to TRBJ1-1; 10 bases align to TRBD1. The length of the CDR3 is 14 residues. Looked up from germline, CDR1 is LGHDT and CDR2 is YNNKEL (reference sequence). The ends lost 1 base at V and 4 bases at J; junction bases unmatched: 0. Written as DNA, the CDR3 is TGTGCCAGCAGCCAAGGGACAGGGGGCACTGAAGCTTTCTTT. Translating it yields CASSQGTGGTEAFF.

V is TRBV7-2 and J is TRBJ2-6, with TRBD1 matching over 7 bases. V shed 4 bases, J shed 0 bases, and the junction held 6 bases outside the gene matches. Germline V lookup: CDR1 SGHTA, CDR2 FQGNSA. The CDR3 extends over 17 amino acids. For the CDR3, the DNA is TGTGCCAGCAGCTCACCGGGACAGAGCTCTGGGGCCAACGTCCTGACTTTC. It specifies CASSSPGQSSGANVLTF.

Many counts were recorded for this clonotype. This sequence joins TRBV4-3 and TRBJ2-1, with 11 bases fitting TRBD2. V was pared by 0 bases and J by 7 bases, with 2 bases of the junction left unmatched. The CDR3 contains 15 residues. From germline, CDR1 is LGHNA and CDR2 YSLEER. This CDR3 reads CASSQEASGGNEQFF. DNA for the CDR3: TGCGCCAGCAGCCAAGAGGCTAGCGGGGGGAATGAGCAGTTCTTC.

The gene calls are TRBV7-9 and TRBJ2-3; D uncertain. Germline CDR1 SEHNR, CDR2 FQNEAQ (reference sequence). The CDR3 is 11 amino acids. V gave up 5 bases and J gave up 4 bases, with 4 bases separating them. CDR3 sequence (DNA): TGTGCCAGCAGCGCTTCAGATACGCAGTATTTT. It yields the protein CASSASDTQYF.

The J gene is TRBJ1-2, the V gene TRBV2; no clear D. This CDR3 contains 13 residues. Between the trimmed V and J ends, which lost 1 base and 3 bases, there was a span of 6 bases. Germline CDR1 and CDR2: SNHLY and FYNNEI. The CDR3 here is CASSEGPYYGYTF. The CDR3 DNA is TGTGCCAGCAGTGAAGGGCCCTACTATGGCTACACCTTC.

Worth noting for this clonotype: Compared with germline, one end of the junction differs, possibly owing to a read error. The J gene is TRBJ1-1, the V gene TRBV9, with D tentatively TRBD1 (6 bases). Germline CDR1 is SGDLS and CDR2 is YYNGEE. CDR3 length: 13 residues. This CDR3 is CASSVSGGGETFF. The DNA of the CDR3 is TGTGCCAGCAGCGTATCTGGGGGCGGTGAAACTTTCTTT.